This entry features one T cell receptor beta chain sequence. Its antigen is unidentified. The entry originates in a study of beta chain features in type 1 diabetes. Study-level points and caveats: Type 1 diabetes patients had fewer VDJ junction insertions and more deletions.

The investigators reverse transcribed all of the isolated RNA, so they sequenced expressed TCRB transcripts. Clones were sequenced by immunoSEQ multiplex PCR, and TCRdb holds only the in-frame ones, with some missing. The table has 680,000 or so clones, roughly a sixth seen once; the top ten hold approximately 0.087%. Germline V CDR1 and CDR2: MDHEN, SYDVKM. The CDR3 runs 14 residues. The V and J ends lost 11 bases and 0 bases, in that order; junction bases with no gene match: 9. The material sequenced was naive CD4+ T cells from blood. This sequence was found in a man between 18 and 35 years old in good health. The chain is built from TRBV28 and TRBJ2-7; 8 nucleotides agree with TRBD2. CDR3 loop: CAAHEGTSSYEQYF. Here the CDR3 DNA reads TGTGCCGCCCACGAGGGGACTAGCTCCTACGAGCAGTACTTC.